This TCR beta chain emerged from a study of blood T cell dynamics during melanoma immunotherapy. Across the study: Standard first-line treatment here was pembrolizumab or nivolumab plus ipilimumab in metastatic melanoma.

The germline V and J ends were trimmed by 2 bases and 3 bases, with 11 bases remaining between them. The CDR3 extends over 14 amino acids. Germline V CDR1 and CDR2: SGHTA, FQGNSA. As to time point: week 3, after first cycle of checkpoint inhibitor. At 12 weeks after first infusion, RECIST 1.1 defined response for most patients. Some clones are missing from TCRdb's copy, which holds only in-frame ones; the method was immunoSEQ multiplex PCR. The sample lists 15,000 or so clones, approximately 94% occurring once. This receptor was obtained from a human donor with melanoma. The specimen comprised effector memory CD8+ T cells from blood, sampled from a patient treated with checkpoint blockade. The V and J genes are TRBV7-2 and TRBJ2-7; TRBD2 might be the D (6 bases). The CDR3 sequence: CASSLYGRGYEQYF. The CDR3 DNA reads as TGTGCCAGCAGCTTATACGGGAGAGGCTACGAGCAGTACTTC.